This T cell receptor beta chain came from a study of post-analysis software for immune sequencing data. Study-wide results and limits: The study found TRBV5-6, TRBV5-1 and TRBV20-1 among five or six TRBV segments more frequent in patients than controls.

A remark on this clonotype: Its antigen is not known.

CDR1 and CDR2 (germline): MNHEY, SVGAGI. The CDR3 runs 18 residues. With V trimmed by 2 bases and J by 4 bases, 9 bases remained unmatched. Unique molecular identifiers were built into the TCR beta cDNA libraries. TCRdb ran MiXCR on the PCR reads and lists one entry per CDR3 protein. The sample has fewer than 900,000 distinct CDR3 sequences, more than 45% seen once. The sample was blood. The source of this sequence is a girl aged 5-17 years with multiple sclerosis. The rearrangement joins TRBV6-5 to TRBJ2-3; 13 bases align to TRBD2. The DNA for the CDR3 is TGTGCCAGCAGTTACCCCAGACTAGCGGGAGGCCAGGCAGATACGCAGTATTTT. It encodes CASSYPRLAGGQADTQYF.